This T cell receptor beta chain was documented in a study of CD8 T cells in Susac syndrome. Study-level findings and limits: The study's TCR sequencing and HLA analysis drew on a certain number of individuals. That number was acknowledged as relatively small.

Details on this clonotype: The target antigen is unknown.

Peripheral blood CD8+ and CD4+ T cells were profiled by TCR beta sequencing. Through negative isolation, CD4+ and CD8+ T cells were obtained, while TEMRA cells were enriched using FACS. Between the trimmed V and J ends, which lost 0 bases and 4 bases, there was a span of 15 bases. Germline V gene lookup returns CDR1 MNHEY and CDR2 SVGAGI. CDR3 length: 16 amino acids. Random hexamers primed reverse transcription of about 0.45 to 1 ug RNA. TCRdb used MiXCR to reprocess the immunoSEQ multiplex PCR reads, holding one entry per CDR3 protein. The sample lists under 550,000 distinct CDR3 sequences, about 85% occurring once.

The clonotype originates from a human donor with multiple sclerosis. The chain combines TRBV6-5 with TRBJ1-1; the D is unclear. Source material: CD8+ T cells from PBMCs. The CDR3 spells CASSYSGLDAGTEAFF. In nucleotides, the CDR3 is TGTGCCAGCAGTTACTCTGGGTTGGACGCGGGCACTGAAGCTTTCTTT.